This T cell receptor beta chain was recorded in a study of Graves' ophthalmopathy and Graves' hyperthyroidism (dated by TCRdb to 2016 to 2018). General notes on the study: Peripheral blood samples were taken at the time of initial diagnosis, before any treatment was given. To tell Graves' ophthalmopathy apart from Graves' hyperthyroidism, and to predict which patients would progress to ophthalmopathy, the study relied on TCR beta repertoire signatures. In total, approximately 130 blood samples were TCR-sequenced: some 43 ophthalmopathy, some 75 hyperthyroidism and some 17 hyperthyroidism-to-ophthalmopathy patients. A discovery set of 100 or so patients (under 45 ophthalmopathy, 55 to 60 stable hyperthyroidism) was enrolled to explore V-J signatures distinguishing ophthalmopathy from hyperthyroidism. For independent validation, a separate cohort was made up of 18 hyperthyroidism patients plus 17 patients who later progressed from hyperthyroidism to ophthalmopathy. In more than five hyperthyroidism patients, T-cell repertoires of thyroid tissue and blood were compared. After sampling, hyperthyroidism patients received methimazole starting at 30 mg daily, and ophthalmopathy patients received high-dose intravenous methylprednisolone.

This clonotype showed up many times. Its antigen is not yet known. Base-call qualities are not available, and no considerably larger clone is one nucleotide away. Here is what the overall study found, with its caveats: In cross-validation, the 13-signature model distinguished ophthalmopathy from stable hyperthyroidism with approximately 85% sensitivity and nearly 82% specificity, and in the test set the corresponding values were roughly 80% and 75%. Among expanded thyroid clonotypes with frequency above 0.001, most also showed up in blood, which suggests that blood repertoires may reflect the thyroid immune response. Sample size was not statistically predetermined, and group allocation was not concealed from the investigators. In validation, the model predicted ophthalmopathy progression with over 60% sensitivity and around 72% specificity; approximately 12 predicted patients were CT-confirmed with GO in a median of roughly 6.8 months.

Counted from cysteine to phenylalanine, this CDR3 has 13 amino acids. Solely the CDR3 DNA is kept, with 39 bases framed from the first base. V was cut back by 1 base and J by 8 bases, leaving a gap of 14 bases between them. CDR1 and CDR2 were assigned from the germline V gene as SQVTM and ANQGSEA. For repertoire sequencing, the TCR beta CDR3 regions were amplified from RNA transcripts. A first-round RT-PCR used HTBI primers with the Qiagen OneStep RT-PCR kit, followed by a second-round multiplex PCR, size selection and purification. The libraries underwent paired-end sequencing with 100 bp reads on an Illumina HiSeq2000. Under the source paper's analysis protocol: SOAPnuke was used to process the reads, removing any read that contained adapters or uncalled bases, had a mean Phred below 15, or lacked an exact match to the constant primer or identifier. High-quality paired reads were merged with COPE v1.2.5. Each unique nucleotide sequence was treated as a clonotype, and MiTCR v1.1 was used to align the clonotypes to the IMGT TRB V, D and J references. Only V-J combinations with frequency above 0.0001 were analysed, covering approximately 99% of repertoires. For each V-J combination, a TCR clonal expansion and chaos score was defined as F50 clonal expansion divided by the chaos observed in the TCRdist matrix. Welch's t-statistics and random forest were used to reduce features to 13 V-J combinations, which were fed into a naive Bayes classifier. Thyroid-blood repertoire similarity was quantified with the Morisita-Horn index. TCRdb redid the processing of the public reads, applying fastp at Q25 and MiXCR, and retained in-frame beta chains. CDR3 protein duplicates are merged, each entry listing the most common genes and DNA. Here the V and J calls rest on TCRdb's processing, not on the authors' analysis. Counted in this sample were 740,000 or so distinct CDR3 sequences; roughly 41% of them appeared once. The ten largest clones capture about 40% of the sample.

Ophthalmopathy patients had moderately to severely active disease, Clinical Activity Score of at least 3, NOSPECS grade of at least 4, and disease duration under 3 months. Patients with other autoimmune diseases, uncontrolled infections, pregnancy or lactation were excluded. Diagnosis relied on clinical symptoms, serum thyroxine, TRAb, thyroid ultrasound and orbital computed tomography. Using Ficoll-Paque density gradient centrifugation, PBMCs were isolated from over 8.5 ml of fresh peripheral blood. Total RNA was extracted with Trizol reagent and quality-checked on an Agilent 2100 Bioanalyzer. The material sequenced was peripheral blood. The chain was built from TRBV29-1 and TRBJ1-2; a weak D assignment points to TRBD1 (5 bases agree). This receptor was taken from an adult man with Graves' ophthalmopathy. The CDR3 protein sequence reads: CSVEVVQGDGYTF. In nucleotide form, the sequence is TGCAGCGTTGAAGTAGTCCAGGGAGACGGCTACACCTTC.